The next 27 T cell receptor beta chains were all read from a single sample in a study of post-analysis software for immune sequencing data. Incorporated into the TCR beta cDNA libraries were unique molecular identifiers, which served to reduce PCR and sequencing biases. TCRdb analysed the PCR reads with MiXCR anew, one entry per CDR3 protein. The repertoire includes 650,000 to 900,000 distinct CDR3 sequences, 46% of them detected once, and 4.9% sits in the top ten. These receptors have no known antigen. General study findings and limits: Patients had higher frequencies than controls of about five TRBV segments, including TRBV5-6, TRBV5-1 and TRBV20-1.

The source material was blood. Receptor source: a girl between 5 and 17 years old with multiple sclerosis.

This clonotype was seen a few times. V usage is TRBV4-2 and J usage is TRBJ1-2; D possibly corresponds to TRBD1 (6 bases). Germline assignment: CDR1 LGHNA and CDR2 YNFKEQ. V gave up 5 bases and J gave up 6 bases, with 16 bases separating them. This CDR3 has 14 residues. The CDR3 sequence is CASSATGRGNGYTF. In DNA, the CDR3 is TGTGCCAGCAGCGCCACAGGGAGGGGGAATGGCTACACCTTC.

This chain connects TRBV6-1 to TRBJ2-1; D tentatively fits TRBD1 or TRBD2 (5 bases each). This CDR3 has 14 residues. CDR1 and CDR2 from the germline V gene are MNHNS and SASEGT. V was cut by 6 bases and J by 6 bases, with 15 bases left in between. The CDR3 DNA follows: TGTGCCAGCAGGAGGGACGGCACAATCAATGAGCAGTTCTTC. This gives the protein CASRRDGTINEQFF.

The chain links TRBV6-2 or TRBV6-3 to TRBJ2-7; D perhaps matches TRBD1 (6 bases). The CDR3 runs to 13 residues. The V end lost 7 bases, the J end lost 3 bases, and 13 bases lay between the germline ends. Germline loops: CDR1 MNHEY, CDR2 SVGEGT. CDR3 region: CASKTGRGYEQYF. CDR3 bases: TGTGCCAGCAAGACGGGCAGGGGCTACGAGCAGTACTTC.

This clonotype was seen more than once but under ten times. The V gene is TRBV6-2 or TRBV6-3, the J gene TRBJ2-7; 13 positions agree with TRBD2. With V trimmed by 9 bases and J by 2 bases, 4 bases remained unmatched. Germline V gene lookup returns CDR1 MNHEY and CDR2 SVGEGT. This CDR3 contains 14 residues. CDR3 residues: CASGTSGAAYEQYF. The CDR3 DNA sequence: TGTGCCAGTGGGACTAGCGGGGCCGCCTACGAGCAGTACTTC.

This rearrangement joins TRBV6-5 to TRBJ2-1; 8 nucleotides align to TRBD1. Germline V gene data show CDR1 as MNHEY and CDR2 as SVGAGI. The CDR3 spans 14 residues. The junction had 8 bases not matched to a gene; V was cut back by 5 bases and J by 8 bases. The CDR3 DNA is TGTGCCAGCAGTCAAGGCAGGGGGCGGGATGAGCAGTTCTTC. As protein: CASSQGRGRDEQFF.

The chain carries TRBV6-5 and TRBJ2-3; the D gene is possibly TRBD2 (6 bases). With 8 bases removed from V and 4 bases from J, the gap between germline ends came to 13 bases. Germline CDR1 and CDR2: MNHEY and SVGAGI. The CDR3 runs 13 residues. The CDR3 here is CASSPGVPDTQYF. Written as DNA, the CDR3 is TGTGCCAGCTCCCCGGGAGTCCCAGATACGCAGTATTTT.

The chain has TRBV28 and TRBJ1-6; D uncertain. Trimming took 5 bases from V and 6 from J, leaving 14 bases between them. The germline V gene encodes CDR1 MDHEN and CDR2 SYDVKM. CDR3 size: 15 residues. CDR3 in amino acids: CASSLRSDGNSPLHF. The CDR3, as DNA: TGTGCCAGCAGTCTAAGGTCTGACGGTAATTCACCCCTCCACTTT.

CDR3 sequence (DNA): TGCGCCAGCAGCCTAGTGAGGGGGCAGGCGTCCGAGCAGTACTTC. This gives the protein CASSLVRGQASEQYF. The rearrangement uses TRBV4-3 and TRBJ2-5; 7 bases are a match to TRBD1. The J call may not be correct, given that the DNA end is closer to TRBJ2-7. The CDR3 spans 15 residues. CDR1 is LGHNA and CDR2 is YSLEER in the germline V gene.

The chain couples TRBV7-9 to TRBJ1-1; 9 nucleotides match TRBD1. CDR1 SEHNR and CDR2 FQNEAQ come from the germline V gene (reference sequence). V lost 2 bases to trimming and J lost 5 bases; unmatched junction nucleotides: 18. The CDR3 has 19 residues. The CDR3 here is CASSLFLLGQGKGWTEAFF. The CDR3, as DNA: TGTGCCAGCAGCTTATTTCTTCTAGGACAGGGGAAAGGATGGACTGAAGCTTTCTTT.

The sample holds a few counts of this clonotype. This chain connects TRBV28 to TRBJ2-3; D is uncertain. The germline V gene encodes CDR1 MDHEN and CDR2 SYDVKM. V lost 8 bases and J lost 0, with 12 bases in between. There are 14 residues in the CDR3. The CDR3 bases are TGTGCCAGCGGGCGCCTCCTAAGCACAGATACGCAGTATTTT. It translates to CASGRLLSTDTQYF.

This clonotype was seen only a few times. The chain couples TRBV30 to TRBJ2-3; 7 bases map to TRBD2. From germline, CDR1 is GTSNPN and CDR2 SVGIG (reference sequence). The CDR3 spans 13 residues. With V trimmed by 5 bases and J by 4 bases, 6 bases remained unmatched. The CDR3 loop reads CAWSYAGADTQYF. The CDR3 region has the DNA TGTGCCTGGTCCTACGCGGGAGCAGATACGCAGTATTTT.

CDR3 region: CASRGQDTQYF. Here the CDR3 DNA reads TGTGCCAGCAGGGGGCAAGATACGCAGTATTTT. This chain joins TRBV6-5 and TRBJ2-3; D might be TRBD1 (5 bases). Per the germline V gene, CDR1 is MNHEY and CDR2 is SVGAGI. The V end was cut by 6 bases, the J end by 5 bases, with 6 bases between. The CDR3 totals 11 residues.

Only a few counts were recorded for this clonotype. The chain links TRBV29-1 to TRBJ2-3; D assignment may be TRBD1 or TRBD2 (6 bases each). The germline V gene has CDR1 SQVTM and CDR2 ANQGSEA. With 7 bases removed from V and 4 bases from J, the gap between germline ends came to 15 bases. The CDR3 is 13 amino acids. The CDR3 bases are TGCAGCGGGGGGGCTAGTTACGCAGATACGCAGTATTTT. This sequence encodes CSGGASYADTQYF.

This chain uses TRBV6-5 with TRBJ1-2; 11 positions agree with TRBD1. After removal of 2 bases from V and 2 bases from J, the junction contained 1 base not matched to a gene. Per the germline V gene, CDR1 is MNHEY and CDR2 is SVGAGI. This CDR3 is built from 15 residues. The CDR3, as DNA: TGTGCCAGCAGTTACGGGGACAGGGGGAACTATGGCTACACCTTC. Translation: CASSYGDRGNYGYTF.

This chain joins TRBV7-9 and TRBJ2-1, with D tentatively TRBD2 (5 bases). Germline assignment: CDR1 SEHNR and CDR2 FQNEAQ (reference sequence). The V end lost 5 bases, the J end lost 8 bases, and 22 bases lay between the germline ends. This CDR3 spans 16 amino acids. In DNA form, the CDR3 reads TGTGCCAGCAGCCCAGTGGGTAGCGCAACCCCCCATGAGCAGTTCTTC. Protein product: CASSPVGSATPHEQFF.

V usage is TRBV20-1 and J usage is TRBJ2-1; TRBD2 might be the D (7 bases). The CDR3 sequence is 14 residues long. Trimming took off 5 bases at V and 8 bases at J, with 19 bases between the two ends. In germline, CDR1 is DFQATT, CDR2 SNEGSKA (reference sequence). In nucleotides, the CDR3 is TGCAGTGCTCGGAGGGGGGGGAGGGGCCATGAGCAGTTCTTC. Translating it yields CSARRGGRGHEQFF.

This clonotype occurred a few times. The rearrangement uses TRBV20-1 and TRBJ2-2, with no clear D. There are 13 residues in the CDR3. From germline, CDR1 is DFQATT and CDR2 SNEGSKA (reference sequence). V lost 5 bases to trimming and J lost 0 bases, with 7 bases between them. The CDR3 reads CSASGANTGELFF. CDR3 coding DNA: TGCAGTGCTTCTGGAGCGAACACCGGGGAGCTGTTTTTT.

This clonotype was counted ten times or more. The gene calls are TRBV6-1 and TRBJ1-5; no clear D. Trimming left V 0 bases short and J 5 bases short, with 14 bases between. This CDR3 is built from 16 residues. The germline gives CDR1 MNHNS, CDR2 SASEGT. CDR3 sequence reads: CASSEARLIPDQPQHF. In nucleotides, the CDR3 is TGTGCCAGCAGTGAAGCGAGGTTAATTCCAGATCAGCCCCAGCATTTT.

This clonotype was counted once. This chain connects TRBV29-1 to TRBJ2-1; TRBD1 aligns across 7 bases. Per the germline V gene, CDR1 is SQVTM and CDR2 is ANQGSEA. Trimming at V came to 8 bases and at J to 6 bases, leaving 7 bases not matched to a gene. The CDR3 is 12 amino acids. The CDR3, as DNA: TGCAGCTCCGAGACAGGGCCCAATGAGCAGTTCTTC. Protein product: CSSETGPNEQFF.

The genes are TRBV15 and TRBJ1-6, with 9 bases lining up with TRBD1. The CDR3 has 14 amino acids. After removal of 5 bases from V and 9 bases from J, the junction contained 5 bases not matched to a gene. The germline gives CDR1 LNHNV, CDR2 YYDKDF (reference sequence). Written as DNA, the CDR3 is TGTGCCACCAGCGTGGACAGGGGAGGTTCACCCCTCCACTTT. Translating it yields CATSVDRGGSPLHF.

The chain employs TRBV4-3 and TRBJ2-5; D not resolved. Germline loops: CDR1 LGHNA, CDR2 YSLEER. Trimming shortened V by 0 bases and J by 2 bases, and 10 bases separated the two germline ends. The CDR3 extends over 15 amino acids. In nucleotides, the CDR3 is TGCGCCAGCAGCCAAGAGATGCACTTACAAGAGACCCAGTACTTC. It encodes CASSQEMHLQETQYF.

V gene TRBV13 combines with J gene TRBJ2-7; tentatively, D is TRBD1 (5 bases). Germline values: CDR1 PRHDT, CDR2 FYEKMQ (reference sequence). This CDR3 has 15 residues. Trimming removed 4 bases at V and 0 bases at J, with 13 bases between. The CDR3 reads CASSSRQTSSYEQYF. The CDR3 DNA reads TGTGCCAGCAGCTCACGACAGACATCCTCCTACGAGCAGTACTTC.

V and J are TRBV20-1 and TRBJ2-1; D could derive from TRBD1 or TRBD2 (5 bases each). Germline V lookup: CDR1 DFQATT, CDR2 SNEGSKA (reference sequence). The CDR3 is 15 residues long. V lost 5 bases and J 9 bases, leaving 23 bases between the germline ends. CDR3 bases: TGCAGTGCTCCGCCCGCCCGGACTTCAAGGGGTGAGCAGTTCTTC. Its translation is CSAPPARTSRGEQFF.

This chain links TRBV5-6 with TRBJ2-4; TRBD2 matches at 8 bases. Per germline, CDR1 SGHDT and CDR2 YYEEEE. The J segment lost 13 bases and the V segment lost 3 bases, leaving 15 bases of the junction unmatched. This CDR3 comprises 15 residues. The CDR3 DNA sequence: TGTGCCAGCAGCTCGGTTGTAGGACTAGCTCTGGAGCAGTACTTC. It specifies CASSSVVGLALEQYF.

This rearrangement joins TRBV12-3 or TRBV12-4 to TRBJ1-2, with 10 bases lining up with TRBD1. The V gene end was trimmed by 7 bases and the J gene end by 1 base; junction bases not matched to a gene: 9. There are 16 residues in the CDR3. For the CDR3, the DNA is TGTGCCAGCATCAAGGAGGGGGACAGGGGTAACTATGGCTACACCTTC. This encodes CASIKEGDRGNYGYTF.

This clonotype was detected a few times. The chain employs TRBV11-2 and TRBJ2-3; the match to TRBD2 covers 8 bases. Germline loops: CDR1 SGHAT, CDR2 FQNNGV. CDR3 length: 15 residues. J was trimmed by 11 bases and V by 6 bases; bases with no gene match: 16. The CDR3 nucleotides are TGTGCCAGCAGTGAAAGCGGGAGAGCGGATTACGGGCAGTATTTT. This translates into CASSESGRADYGQYF. The full variable domain, its missing parts supplied by reference TRBV11-2 and TRBJ2-3, is EAGVAQSPRYKIIEKRQSVAFWCNPISGHATLYWYQQILGQGPKLLIQFQNNGVVDDSQLPKDRFSAERLKGVDSTLKIQPAKLEDSAVYLCASSESGRADYGQYFGPGTRLTVL.

This clonotype occurred a few times. The rearrangement links TRBV4-3 to TRBJ2-7; 7 positions match TRBD1. The V segment lost 4 bases and the J segment 3 bases; nucleotides outside the gene matches: 3. In germline, CDR1 is LGHNA, CDR2 YSLEER. This CDR3 spans 13 amino acids. The CDR3 coding sequence is TGCGCCAGCAGCCCGGGACAGTTCTACGAGCAGTACTTC. It is translated as CASSPGQFYEQYF.